This T cell receptor beta chain derives from a study of T cells in localized non-small cell lung cancer. Trimming shortened V by 0 bases and J by 0 bases, and 3 bases separated the two germline ends. The CDR3 runs to 14 residues. Germline V gene lookup returns CDR1 SGDLS and CDR2 YYNGEE. This clone has only a few counts. The target antigen is unknown. This CDR3 is also generated by other DNA sequences in the sample. The data were produced by immunoSEQ multiplex PCR, yet TCRdb's version contains in-frame clones alone and is incomplete. Of around 2,700 clones listed, around a third were seen once; the top ten hold around 6.1%. Study-level points and caveats: Longer survival (overall) was linked to higher T cell density in blood. Researchers found a median around 50 of the top 100 tumor clones in adjacent lung. Because only a single region of the tumor was sequenced, heterogeneity remains possible.

This sample comprised lung tumor tissue, obtained before any cancer treatment. This receptor was obtained from a man aged 35-75 years with stage I lung adenocarcinoma. This sequence joins TRBV9 and TRBJ2-2; no clear D gene. CDR3 bases: TGTGCCAGCAGCGTAGAGGCGAACACCGGGGAGCTGTTTTTT. Translated, it gives CASSVEANTGELFF.